One T cell receptor beta chain is described in this entry. The data belong to a study of cytomegalovirus exposure and HLA in healthy donors. This PCR relied on a set of 60 Vbeta primers and 13 Jbeta primers. Here immunoSEQ multiplex PCR was the method, and the copy in TCRdb shows in-frame clones only, minus some. This table holds 85,000 to 130,000 clones, 70% to 80% found once. The sample was PBMCs. This TCR was recovered from a man aged 55-75 years in good health and CMV-seronegative.

The CDR3 is CASSQELTLGGASYEQYF. CDR3 bases: TGCGCCAGCAGCCAAGAACTCACCCTCGGGGGGGCCTCCTACGAGCAGTACTTC. The chain has TRBV4-1 and TRBJ2-7; TRBD2 aligns across 8 bases. The CDR3 spans 18 residues. The J segment lost 0 bases and the V segment lost 0 bases, leaving 10 bases of the junction unmatched. Germline lookup yields CDR1 MGHRA and CDR2 YSYEKL.